The subject of this entry is one T cell receptor beta chain. Libraries were prepared by immunoSEQ multiplex PCR; TCRdb keeps only in-frame clonotypes and omits some of them. The sample gives roughly 19,000 clones, around 88% of which show up once; about 5% is in the top ten. The sample comes from a study of blood T cell repertoires in COVID-19. The ends lost 5 bases at V and 4 bases at J; junction bases unmatched: 9. This CDR3 is built from 17 residues. Germline V gene data show CDR1 as SGHTA and CDR2 as FQGTGA. The V call is TRBV7-3, the J call TRBJ2-2; 11 nucleotides match TRBD2. Sequencing input: PBMCs or T cells enriched from blood (not recorded which). This receptor was identified in a woman aged 25 to 39 who had recovered from COVID-19. CDR3 protein: CASSAMTSGVVTGELFF. The CDR3, as DNA: TGTGCCAGCAGCGCAATGACTAGCGGGGTAGTCACCGGGGAGCTGTTTTTT. The full variable domain, completed using reference TRBV7-3 and TRBJ2-2, is GAGVSQTPSNKVTEKGKYVELRCDPISGHTALYWYRQSLGQGPEFLIYFQGTGAADDSGLPNDRFFAVRPEGSVSTLKIQRTERGDSAVYLCASSAMTSGVVTGELFFGEGSRLTVL.